This T cell receptor (beta chain) was sequenced in a study of T cells expressing NK-cell markers. This clonotype is deemed medium-sized by its frequency. TCRdb reprocessed the 5' RACE reads and stores each CDR3 protein as one record, lacking DNA. Recorded for this sample: about 170 distinct CDR3 sequences. From germline, CDR1 is LGHNA and CDR2 YSLEER. This CDR3 spans 15 amino acids. The chain is built from TRBV4-3 and TRBJ2-1; TCRdb reports TRBD2, a call that lacks DNA to check it against. The sequenced sample consisted of blood T cells: a sorted CD56 or NKG2C T cell subset, CD4+ or CD8+ T cells, or bulk PBMC T cells (not recorded which). This receptor was obtained from a woman aged 18 to 75 in good health. The CDR3 reads CASSRSLAGVNEQFF.